One sample yielded the 5 T cell receptor beta chains listed below, sequenced in a study of technical replicates of blood from a few donors. The protocol was immunoSEQ multiplex PCR, while the TCRdb copy is restricted to in-frame clones and leaves out a portion. This sample has about 75,000 clones, with around 97% found just once. The source material was T cells isolated from PBMCs. These receptors came from a human donor in good health.

V and J are TRBV19 and TRBJ1-2; possible D gene TRBD1, 5 bases. Per germline, CDR1 LNHDA and CDR2 SQIVND (reference sequence). The CDR3 loop spans 13 amino acids. Trimming took 4 bases from V and 3 from J, leaving 9 bases between them. The CDR3 region is CASSKGFDYGYTF. In DNA form, the CDR3 reads TGTGCCAGTAGTAAGGGGTTCGACTATGGCTACACCTTC.

The chain has TRBV25-1 and TRBJ1-3; D is unresolved. V was cut by 4 bases and J by 0 bases, with 7 bases left in between. The CDR3 totals 14 residues. Germline CDR1 and CDR2: MGHDK and SYGVNS. The chain's CDR3 is CASSVHASGNTIYF. The CDR3 bases are TGTGCCAGCAGTGTACATGCCTCTGGAAACACCATATATTTT.

The gene calls are TRBV29-1 and TRBJ2-7; 12 nucleotides match TRBD2. The germline gives CDR1 SQVTM, CDR2 ANQGSEA. This CDR3 has 14 amino acids. With 8 bases clipped from V and 7 bases from J, the junction kept 12 bases outside the gene matches. The CDR3 sequence: CSTSDGTSGYEQYF. The CDR3 DNA reads TGCAGCACGTCGGACGGGACTAGCGGGTATGAGCAGTACTTC.

The J gene is TRBJ2-5, the V gene TRBV10-1, with 7 bases aligning to TRBD1. The CDR3 loop spans 14 amino acids. The germline CDR1 and CDR2 sequences are WNHNN and SYGVQD (reference sequence). V lost 5 bases and J lost 5; bases outside the gene matches: 8. CDR3 protein: CASSQTGWYETQYF. In DNA form, the CDR3 reads TGCGCCAGCAGTCAGACAGGGTGGTATGAGACCCAGTACTTC.

The V call is TRBV5-6, the J call TRBJ2-7, with D maybe TRBD2 (6 bases). Per the germline V gene, CDR1 is SGHDT and CDR2 is YYEEEE. Trimming shortened V by 2 bases and J by 6 bases, and 18 bases separated the two germline ends. This CDR3 is built from 15 residues. CDR3 sequence: CASSLGGRFDAEQYF. The CDR3 nucleotides are TGTGCCAGCAGCTTAGGAGGGAGATTTGATGCCGAGCAGTACTTC.